A single sample is the source of the 16 T cell receptor beta chains below, sequenced in a study of T cell responses to AZD1222 COVID-19 vaccine. Here immunoSEQ multiplex PCR was the method, and the copy in TCRdb shows in-frame clones only, minus some. The data show about 99,000 clones, with about nine tenths seen just once and under 60% held by the top ten. The sequenced sample was peripheral blood, obtained on day 0 of AZD1222 vaccination. The receptor set was obtained from an adult in good health.

The rearrangement uses TRBV11-2 and TRBJ1-2; no reliable D call. The CDR3 spans 14 residues. Germline assignment: CDR1 SGHAT and CDR2 FQNNGV. V was cut by 1 base and J by 7 bases, with 13 bases left in between. CDR3 DNA sequence: TGTGCCAGCAGCTTAGTTGCGAGGGCCTCTGGCTACACCTTC. Its translation: CASSLVARASGYTF.

The chain employs TRBV5-4 and TRBJ2-2, with 9 bases fitting TRBD2. The V segment lost 4 bases and the J segment 6 bases; nucleotides outside the gene matches: 10. CDR1 SGHNT and CDR2 YYREEE come from the germline V gene (reference sequence). The CDR3 contains 16 residues. The CDR3, as DNA: TGTGCCAGCAGCCCTGGACTAGCGCGAGGGGCCGGGGAGCTGTTTTTT. This translates into CASSPGLARGAGELFF.

The rearrangement uses TRBV6-5 and TRBJ2-7; D perhaps matches TRBD2 (6 bases). V was trimmed by 6 bases and J by 0 bases, leaving 9 bases between them. CDR1 MNHEY and CDR2 SVGAGI come from the germline V gene. CDR3 size: 13 residues. Written as DNA, the CDR3 is TGTGCCAGCAGGCCCGGGGGCTCCTACGAGCAGTACTTC. It translates to CASRPGGSYEQYF.

V is TRBV5-6 and J is TRBJ2-7; TRBD1 might be the D (6 bases). Trimming pared 4 bases from V and 2 bases from J, leaving 10 bases between. The CDR3 length is 13 residues. Germline CDR1 and CDR2: SGHDT and YYEEEE. The CDR3 loop reads CASSRTGTYEQYF. CDR3 sequence (DNA): TGTGCCAGCAGCCGAACAGGGACCTACGAGCAGTACTTC.

This clone has only a few counts. The genes are TRBV27 and TRBJ1-2; TRBD1 matches at 7 bases. Losses at the gene ends were 7 bases for V and 0 bases for J; bases not matched to a gene: 11. Germline CDR1 and CDR2: MNHEY and SMNVEV (reference sequence). This CDR3 region has 16 residues. The CDR3 nucleotides are TGTGCCAGCACTTCGAAGGGGACAGACCCTAACTATGGCTACACCTTC. Protein: CASTSKGTDPNYGYTF.

This rearrangement joins TRBV28 to TRBJ1-2; 7 positions match TRBD1. The CDR3 totals 14 residues. Germline CDR1 MDHEN, CDR2 SYDVKM. The V and J ends lost 7 bases and 7 bases, in that order; junction bases with no gene match: 12. CDR3 sequence reads: CASTLTGTQTGYTF. DNA for the CDR3: TGTGCCAGCACCCTGACAGGGACACAAACTGGCTACACCTTC.

The chain employs TRBV1 and TRBJ2-3; the table's D call, TRBD1, has no DNA check behind it. TRBV1 is noted as a pseudogene. The CDR3 sequence is 15 residues long. The CDR3 coding sequence is TGCACCAGCAGCCAAGTTTCTCCAGTGAAAGATACGCAGTATTTT. This encodes CTSSQVSPVKDTQYF.

The chain employs TRBV3-1 (or the pseudogene TRBV3-2) and TRBJ1-2; possibly TRBD1 for D (5 bases). The V and J ends lost 0 bases and 10 bases respectively, with 12 bases between them. This CDR3 contains 13 residues. The germline V gene has CDR1 LGHDT and CDR2 YNNKEL (reference sequence). The CDR3 DNA is TGTGCCAGCAGCCAAGATTGGGCCGGACACTACACCTTC. Translated: CASSQDWAGHYTF.

This sequence joins TRBV7-2 and TRBJ2-1; the D is unclear. Germline-derived CDR1 and CDR2 are SGHTA and FQGNSA. Trimming left V 1 base short and J 11 bases short, with 9 bases between. CDR3 length: 12 residues. The CDR3 loop reads CASSLEAAKQFF. As DNA, the CDR3 is TGTGCCAGCAGCTTAGAGGCGGCTAAGCAGTTCTTC.

The rearrangement uses TRBV10-1 and TRBJ2-7, with D possibly TRBD1 on 6 matching bases. The ends were cut back, 6 bases at V and 1 base at J, with 13 bases in the middle. CDR3 size: 14 residues. Germline CDR1 and CDR2: WNHNN and SYGVQD (reference sequence). For the CDR3, the DNA is TGCGCCAGCAGCAGACAGACAGGTTCCTACGAGCAGTACTTC. This codes for CASSRQTGSYEQYF.

For this clone: The same CDR3 is also encoded by other DNA sequences in this sample. This sequence joins TRBV19 and TRBJ2-7; 11 nucleotides agree with TRBD2. Trimming at V came to 4 bases and at J to 4 bases, leaving 6 bases not matched to a gene. The CDR3 consists of 15 residues. Per germline, CDR1 LNHDA and CDR2 SQIVND (reference sequence). The CDR3: CASSKLAGGSYEQYF. The CDR3 region has the DNA TGTGCCAGTAGTAAGCTAGCGGGAGGTAGTTACGAGCAGTACTTC.

The chain employs TRBV9 and TRBJ2-1; 7 bases match TRBD1. With V trimmed by 4 bases and J by 0 bases, 4 bases remained unmatched. CDR1 and CDR2 from the germline V gene are SGDLS and YYNGEE. This CDR3 spans 15 amino acids. CDR3 sequence: CASSPDRPSYNEQFF. The CDR3 region has the DNA TGTGCCAGCAGCCCGGACAGGCCCTCCTACAATGAGCAGTTCTTC. The full variable domain, completed using reference TRBV9 and TRBJ2-1, is DSGVTQTPKHLITATGQRVTLRCSPRSGDLSVYWYQQSLDQGLQFLIQYYNGEERAKGNILERFSAQQFPDLHSELNLSSLELGDSALYFCASSPDRPSYNEQFFGPGTRLTVL.

V and J are TRBV28 and TRBJ2-7, with TRBD1 as a possible D gene (6 bases). CDR3 size: 15 residues. V was shortened by 7 bases and J by 2 bases, with 18 bases between the two germline ends. The germline gives CDR1 MDHEN, CDR2 SYDVKM. In nucleotides, the CDR3 is TGTGCCAGCACCTCCGGGACATACTGGACCTACGAGCAGTACTTC. Protein sequence: CASTSGTYWTYEQYF.

The gene calls are TRBV9 and TRBJ2-5; no firm D call. The CDR3 consists of 11 residues. V was clipped by 4 bases and J by 4 bases, with 5 bases between them. Germline values: CDR1 SGDLS, CDR2 YYNGEE. Here the CDR3 DNA reads TGTGCCAGCAGCAAGGGAGAGACCCAGTACTTC. Protein sequence: CASSKGETQYF.

The J gene is TRBJ2-5, the V gene TRBV7-9; D possibly corresponds to TRBD1 (6 bases). Germline V gene lookup returns CDR1 SEHNR and CDR2 FQNEAQ (reference sequence). The CDR3 spans 16 residues. Between the trimmed V and J ends, which lost 5 bases and 5 bases, there was a span of 21 bases. CDR3 bases: TGTGCCAGCAGCCGAGCTTCTAGGGGGAGAAGGGAGACCCAGTACTTC. Its translation is CASSRASRGRRETQYF.

J is TRBJ2-7 and V is TRBV28; the D gene is possibly TRBD2 (5 bases). Germline loops: CDR1 MDHEN, CDR2 SYDVKM. The CDR3 is made up of 13 amino acids. Trimming removed 5 bases at V and 5 bases at J, with 13 bases between. This CDR3 is CASSHPRRNEQYF. DNA for the CDR3: TGTGCCAGCAGTCATCCGAGGAGGAACGAGCAGTACTTC.